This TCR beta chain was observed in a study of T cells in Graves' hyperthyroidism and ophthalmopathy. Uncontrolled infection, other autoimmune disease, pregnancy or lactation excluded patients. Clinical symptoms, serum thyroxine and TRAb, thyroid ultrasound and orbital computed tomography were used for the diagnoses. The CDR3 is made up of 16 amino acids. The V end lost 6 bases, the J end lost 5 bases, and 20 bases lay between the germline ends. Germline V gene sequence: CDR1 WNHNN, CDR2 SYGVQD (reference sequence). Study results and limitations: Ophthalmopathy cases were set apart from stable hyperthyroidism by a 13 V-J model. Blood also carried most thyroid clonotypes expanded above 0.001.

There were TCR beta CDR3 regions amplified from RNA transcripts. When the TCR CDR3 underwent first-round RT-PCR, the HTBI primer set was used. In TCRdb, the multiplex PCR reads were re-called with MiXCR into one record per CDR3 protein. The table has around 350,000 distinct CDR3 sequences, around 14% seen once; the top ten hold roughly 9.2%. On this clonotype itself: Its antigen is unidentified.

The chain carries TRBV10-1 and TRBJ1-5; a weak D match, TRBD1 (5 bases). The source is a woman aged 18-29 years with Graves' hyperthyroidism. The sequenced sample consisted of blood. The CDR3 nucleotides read TGCGCCAGCAGCACCCTTGGGGGGAGAATCGATCAGCCCCAGCATTTT. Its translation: CASSTLGGRIDQPQHF.